This TCR beta chain was identified during a study of yellow fever vaccine responses in identical twins. A few counts support this clonotype. Via MiXCR, TCRdb re-called the RT-PCR reads, giving one row per CDR3 protein. This sample yields over 10,000 distinct CDR3 sequences, of which just under 85% are seen a single time; around 1.5% belongs to the top ten. The sequence came from a woman between 18 and 30 years old who received the yellow fever vaccine. Material: T cells from blood (PBMCs), unsorted or a sorted subset (not recorded which), obtained before or after yellow fever vaccination (not recorded which).

The CDR3 DNA follows: TGTGCCAGCAGTTTCGATAGCACAGATACGCAGTATTTT. Translating gives CASSFDSTDTQYF. This chain joins TRBV28 and TRBJ2-3; D gene ambiguous. V gave up 3 bases and J gave up 0 bases, with 4 bases separating them. Germline V gene sequence: CDR1 MDHEN, CDR2 SYDVKM. The length of the CDR3 is 13 residues.